The clone carrying this TCR beta chain has only one observation. As yet, its antigen is unknown. Extraction of RNA preceded its reverse transcription into cDNA, which served as the sequencing template. The data were produced by immunoSEQ multiplex PCR, yet TCRdb's version contains in-frame clones alone and is incomplete. The repertoire holds 100,000 to 150,000 clones, with 47% as singletons. This entry belongs to a study of CD8+ T cells in alopecia areata. The investigators collected lesional scalp punch biopsies and peripheral blood from alopecia areata patients. CD4+ and CD8+ T cells were sorted from PBMCs stained for CD3, CD4 and CD8. General study results and limits: Researchers report lesional scalp, most notably alopecia totalis/universalis, outstripped normal scalp in clonality. Mice gave a clearer picture of TCR sharing than patients did, possibly for HLA-related reasons.

The clonotype was recovered from a human donor with alopecia areata. The specimen sequenced was NKG2D-low CD8+ T cells sorted from blood.

The CDR3 reads CAWSLTGGLTEAFF. In DNA, the CDR3 is TGTGCCTGGAGTCTAACAGGGGGGCTCACTGAAGCTTTCTTT. The chain uses TRBV30 and TRBJ1-1; 8 positions match TRBD1. This CDR3 spans 14 amino acids. The germline gives CDR1 GTSNPN, CDR2 SVGIG (reference sequence). J lost 4 bases, V lost 2 bases, and 6 bases had no gene match.